This is a list of T cell receptor beta chains from one sample in a study of neurological immune-mediated disorders. TCRdb passed the 5' RACE reads through MiXCR, listing each CDR3 protein once. The table lists approximately 47,000 distinct CDR3 sequences, roughly 14% of them singletons. The specimen was PBMCs. These TCRs come from a man in his thirties or forties in good health. Each CDR3 is given with its conserved first and last residue. The D gene is left open where the match is weak. The size entry gives once, few or many counts, or a class when the clone is expanded.

size | D | J | V | CDR3 | DNA
many | - | TRBJ2-5 | TRBV7-8 | CASSQEGRETQYF | TGTGCCAGCAGCCAAGAGGGTAGAGAGACCCAGTACTTC
many | - | TRBJ2-5 | TRBV7-6 | CASSLPGPRETQYF | TGTGCCAGCAGCTTACCAGGGCCAAGGGAGACCCAGTACTTC
many | - | TRBJ1-6 | TRBV5-1 | CASSPTAGDPPLHF | TGCGCCAGCAGTCCGACCGCAGGGGATCCACCCCTCCACTTT
many | - | TRBJ2-7 | TRBV27 | CASSALETVQAGYEQYF | TGTGCCAGCAGTGCGCTTGAAACAGTTCAGGCGGGCTACGAGCAGTACTTC
many | - | TRBJ2-7 | TRBV2 | CASSVNRESYEQYF | TGTGCCAGCAGTGTAAACAGGGAGAGCTACGAGCAGTACTTC
many | - | TRBJ2-2 | TRBV20-1 | CSAVGLRRSTGELFF | TGCAGTGCTGTGGGATTGAGGCGCAGCACCGGGGAGCTGTTTTTT
many | - | TRBJ2-6 | TRBV3-1 | CASSRGSPAGANVLTF | TGTGCCAGCAGCCGGGGGTCCCCGGCTGGGGCCAACGTCCTGACTTTC
many | - | TRBJ2-5 | TRBV20-1 | CSASSGVQETQYF | TGCAGTGCGAGCTCAGGGGTCCAAGAGACCCAGTACTTC
many | TRBD2 | TRBJ2-7 | TRBV7-9 | CASSGAGTSGRPSYEQYF | TGTGCCAGCAGTGGTGCCGGGACTAGCGGTCGCCCTTCCTACGAGCAGTACTTC
many | - | TRBJ2-7 | TRBV12-3/TRBV12-4 | CASLWSGAYEQYF | TGTGCCAGCCTCTGGTCCGGGGCCTACGAGCAGTACTTC
many | TRBD1 | TRBJ1-4 | TRBV4-1 | CASSQEGQGHEKLFF | TGCGCCAGCAGCCAAGAAGGACAGGGGCATGAAAAACTGTTTTTT
many | - | TRBJ2-4 | TRBV4-1 | CASSQERDTVAKNIQYF | TGCGCCAGCAGCCAAGAAAGGGACACCGTAGCCAAAAACATTCAGTACTTC
many | - | TRBJ2-7 | TRBV11-2 | CASSSNRPTYEQYF | TGTGCCAGCAGCTCGAACCGGCCAACCTACGAGCAGTACTTC
many | - | TRBJ2-7 | TRBV7-9 | CASSLSGVNSYEQYF | TGTGCCAGCAGCTTATCGGGAGTCAATTCCTACGAGCAGTACTTC
many | - | TRBJ2-7 | TRBV13 | CASSLYPPGENEQYF | TGTGCCAGCAGCTTATACCCCCCGGGAGAAAACGAGCAGTACTTC
few | - | TRBJ1-2 | TRBV6-1 | CASSGPGYTF | TGTGCCAGCAGTGGACCGGGCTACACCTTC
many | TRBD1 | TRBJ1-2 | TRBV12-3/TRBV12-4 | CASSLTGVAGGYTF | TGTGCCAGCAGTCTGACAGGGGTTGCAGGTGGCTACACCTTC
many | TRBD2 | TRBJ2-7 | TRBV28 | CASWAGGYEQYF | TGTGCCAGCTGGGCGGGGGGATACGAGCAGTACTTC
many | - | TRBJ1-1 | TRBV7-9 | CASSLEYPEAFF | TGTGCCAGCAGCTTAGAGTACCCTGAAGCTTTCTTT
many | - | TRBJ1-5 | TRBV6-6 | CASSYSQTGDQPQHF | TGTGCCAGCAGTTACTCTCAGACAGGAGATCAGCCCCAGCATTTT